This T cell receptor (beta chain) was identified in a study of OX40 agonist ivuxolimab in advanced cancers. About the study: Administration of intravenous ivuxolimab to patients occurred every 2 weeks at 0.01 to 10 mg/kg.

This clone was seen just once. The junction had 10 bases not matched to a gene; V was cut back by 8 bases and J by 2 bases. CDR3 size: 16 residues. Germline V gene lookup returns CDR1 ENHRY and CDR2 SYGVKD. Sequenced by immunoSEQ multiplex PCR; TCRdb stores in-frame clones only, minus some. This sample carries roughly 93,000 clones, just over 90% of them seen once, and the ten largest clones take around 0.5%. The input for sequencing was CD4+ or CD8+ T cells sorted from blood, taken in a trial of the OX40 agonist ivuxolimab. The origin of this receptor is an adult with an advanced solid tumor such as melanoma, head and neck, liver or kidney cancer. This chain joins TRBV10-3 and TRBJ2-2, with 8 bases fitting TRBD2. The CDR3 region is CAIGEAGGVNTGELFF. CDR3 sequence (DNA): TGTGCCATCGGGGAGGCGGGGGGCGTAAACACCGGGGAGCTGTTTTTT.